Described below is a single T cell receptor (beta chain) sequence and its context. It has no known antigen specificity. The input lacks base qualities; no much larger clone sits a single base away. The entry originates in a study of CD4+ T cells in melanoma (dated 2022 in TCRdb). About the study as a whole: The study examined neoantigen-specific CD4+ T cells in human melanoma.

The study at large found these results: Diverse differentiation states were reported to be shown by neoantigen-specific CD4+ T cells in melanoma. The report described a correlation between neoantigen-specific CD4+ T cells and the function of CD8+ T cells, macrophages and B cells.

CDR1 and CDR2 are drawn from the germline V gene (reference sequence): SGHNT, YYREEE. The CDR3 contains 16 residues, cysteine and phenylalanine counted. Here the CDR3 DNA is all that survives: 48 bases in frame from base 1. The junction carries 16 bases between V and J, which are trimmed by 3 bases and 4 bases respectively. Libraries were made using the immunoSEQ multiplex PCR assay. As stored in TCRdb, this immuneACCESS dataset retains in-frame rearrangements with V and J assigned. A fraction of the clones does not appear; measured against another copy, unresolved V genes explain less than half of the discrepancy, and the remainder lacks a known reason. For this sample there are roughly 120,000 clones; about nine tenths appear just once. The ten largest clones add up to 3% to 4% of the sample. Donors were patients with melanoma.

The rearranged chain carries TRBV5-4 and TRBJ2-2; the D gene is possibly TRBD2, with 5 bases matching. The source material was peripheral blood. The TCR originated in a human donor with melanoma. The nucleotide sequence is given as TGTGCCAGCAGCTCAATCACCGGGGTGCCCACCGGGGAGCTGTTTTTT. It codes for CASSSITGVPTGELFF.